These 16 T cell receptor beta chains came from one sample sequenced in a study of blood T cell repertoires in COVID-19. Some clones are missing from TCRdb's copy, which holds only in-frame ones; the method was immunoSEQ multiplex PCR. The sample lists 90,000 to 100,000 clones, 70% to 80% seen once, with approximately 24% in the top ten. Sample: peripheral blood. These receptors were taken from a man between 65 and 79 years old with acute or convalescent COVID-19.

This clone occurred many times. The chain uses TRBV6-6 and TRBJ1-5, with D perhaps matching TRBD1 (6 bases). Germline CDR1 and CDR2: MNHNY and SVGAGI (reference sequence). Between the trimmed V and J ends, which lost 10 bases and 11 bases, there was a span of 21 bases. CDR3 length: 13 residues. In DNA form, the CDR3 reads TGTGCCACCAGCCCCAACAGGGAAGTGGCCCAGCATTTT. This translates into CATSPNREVAQHF.

The rearrangement uses TRBV27 and TRBJ2-5; 12 nucleotides agree with TRBD2. Germline CDR1 and CDR2: MNHEY and SMNVEV (reference sequence). This CDR3 has 15 residues. V trimming: 7 bases; J trimming: 5 bases; junction bases outside the gene matches: 8. CDR3 region: CASTPRLAGDETQYF. The CDR3 DNA is TGTGCCAGCACCCCGAGACTAGCGGGAGATGAGACCCAGTACTTC.

This sequence joins TRBV29-1 and TRBJ1-1, with D uncertain. V was cut by 4 bases and J by 1 base, with 13 bases left in between. The germline V gene encodes CDR1 SQVTM and CDR2 ANQGSEA. The CDR3 is 14 residues long. The CDR3 nucleotides are TGCAGCGTTGGTGGGCTCCGAACGAACACTGAAGCTTTCTTT. Amino acids: CSVGGLRTNTEAFF.

V usage is TRBV7-9 and J usage is TRBJ1-2; unclear D gene. There are 14 residues in the CDR3. Germline lookup yields CDR1 SEHNR and CDR2 FQNEAQ (reference sequence). V lost 1 base, J lost 2 bases, and 8 bases lay in between. The CDR3 DNA is TGTGCCAGCAGCTTAGAGACACCGAACTATGGCTACACCTTC. Protein: CASSLETPNYGYTF.

This clone was detected a few times. The genes are TRBV6-2 or TRBV6-3 and TRBJ1-2; 7 positions agree with TRBD1. The CDR3 has 15 residues. Germline lookup yields CDR1 MNHEY and CDR2 SVGEGT. V lost 6 bases to trimming and J lost 3 bases; unmatched junction nucleotides: 10. CDR3 nucleotides: TGTGCCAGCAGGCCTTTTCGGACAGGAGACTATGGCTACACCTTC. Protein: CASRPFRTGDYGYTF.

The V gene is TRBV2, the J gene TRBJ2-7, with TRBD1 identical over 8 bases. The CDR3 is 13 amino acids. The V and J ends lost 3 bases and 3 bases, in that order; junction bases with no gene match: 1. Germline loops: CDR1 SNHLY, CDR2 FYNNEI. The CDR3 sequence is CASSDRGRYEQYF. The CDR3 DNA reads TGTGCCAGCAGTGACAGGGGGCGCTACGAGCAGTACTTC.

This clone was detected once. The chain is built from TRBV6-5 and TRBJ1-5; tentatively, D is TRBD1 (6 bases). The germline CDR1 and CDR2 sequences are MNHEY and SVGAGI. The CDR3 length is 15 residues. V was trimmed by 0 bases and J by 7 bases, leaving 13 bases between them. CDR3 sequence (DNA): TGTGCCAGCAGTTACTCGGGGGCGGGTCGGCAGCCCCAGCATTTT. Its protein product is CASSYSGAGRQPQHF.

The rearrangement links TRBV11-3 to TRBJ2-2; TRBD2 might be the D (6 bases). V shed 3 bases and J shed 13 bases, with 12 bases lying between them. The CDR3 length is 12 residues. Germline-derived CDR1 and CDR2 are SGHNT and YENEEA. CDR3 loop: CASSLTGDWLFF. CDR3 sequence (DNA): TGTGCCAGCAGCTTGACGGGAGATTGGCTGTTTTTT.

Only a few counts were recorded for this clone. V is TRBV9 and J is TRBJ1-2, with 9 bases fitting TRBD1. Looked up from germline, CDR1 is SGDLS and CDR2 is YYNGEE. Losses at the gene ends were 4 bases for V and 3 bases for J; bases not matched to a gene: 7. The CDR3 contains 15 residues. CDR3 nucleotides: TGTGCCAGCAGCTCCCGACAGGGGGTTTACTATGGCTACACCTTC. The encoded protein is CASSSRQGVYYGYTF.

This chain connects TRBV2 to TRBJ1-6; no clear D. The CDR3 spans 12 residues. V lost 3 bases, J lost 8 bases, and 5 bases lay in between. Germline V CDR1 and CDR2: SNHLY, FYNNEI. CDR3 in DNA: TGTGCCAGCAGTGATGCGGATTCACCCCTCCACTTT. It encodes CASSDADSPLHF.

The rearrangement links TRBV27 to TRBJ1-6; D possibly corresponds to TRBD1 (6 bases). The CDR3 loop spans 16 amino acids. Per germline, CDR1 MNHEY and CDR2 SMNVEV (reference sequence). Trimming removed 1 base from V and 6 bases from J, with 13 bases in between. This chain's CDR3 is CASSLWGRGGNSPLHF. DNA of the CDR3: TGTGCCAGCAGTTTATGGGGCAGGGGTGGTAATTCACCCCTCCACTTT.

The rearrangement links TRBV6-5 to TRBJ1-2; 11 bases map to TRBD1. The CDR3 loop spans 14 amino acids. Germline V gene sequence: CDR1 MNHEY, CDR2 SVGAGI. Losses at the gene ends were 4 bases for V and 8 bases for J; bases not matched to a gene: 6. The CDR3 DNA reads TGTGCCAGCAGTTTTTGGACAGGGGGCGGGGGCTACACCTTC. Its translation: CASSFWTGGGGYTF.

The chain carries TRBV6-5 and TRBJ1-1, with 7 bases that match TRBD1. Germline V gene sequence: CDR1 MNHEY, CDR2 SVGAGI. Trimming cost V 2 bases and J 11 bases; bases outside gene matches: 2. The CDR3 extends over 11 amino acids. Here the CDR3 DNA reads TGTGCCAGCAGTTACAGGGGGCGGGCTTTCTTT. It translates to CASSYRGRAFF.

This clone was observed a few times. The gene calls are TRBV27 and TRBJ2-3; TRBD2 agrees at 14 bases. V shed 5 bases, J shed 2 bases, and the junction held 6 bases outside the gene matches. CDR3 length equals 17 residues. Per germline, CDR1 MNHEY and CDR2 SMNVEV (reference sequence). The CDR3 loop is CASSPGLAGVITDTQYF. In DNA, the CDR3 is TGTGCCAGCAGTCCGGGACTAGCGGGAGTCATCACAGATACGCAGTATTTT.

The chain recombines TRBV15 with TRBJ1-5; D is unresolved. Trimming pared 0 bases from V and 0 bases from J, leaving 12 bases between. Germline CDR1 LNHNV, CDR2 YYDKDF (reference sequence). The CDR3 has 17 amino acids. The CDR3 protein is CATSRDRRSNSNQPQHF. DNA of the CDR3: TGTGCCACCAGCAGAGATCGTCGGAGCAATAGCAATCAGCCCCAGCATTTT.

There are a few counts of this clone. This same CDR3 is encoded by further DNA sequences in the sample. The rearrangement joins TRBV3-1 (or the pseudogene TRBV3-2) to TRBJ1-6, with unresolved D. The ends were cut back, 1 base at V and 7 bases at J, with 5 bases in the middle. This CDR3 is 13 amino acids long. CDR1 LGHDT and CDR2 YNNKEL come from the germline V gene (reference sequence). CDR3 sequence reads: CASSQGRNSPLHF. CDR3 nucleotides: TGTGCCAGCAGCCAAGGGAGGAATTCACCCCTCCACTTT.